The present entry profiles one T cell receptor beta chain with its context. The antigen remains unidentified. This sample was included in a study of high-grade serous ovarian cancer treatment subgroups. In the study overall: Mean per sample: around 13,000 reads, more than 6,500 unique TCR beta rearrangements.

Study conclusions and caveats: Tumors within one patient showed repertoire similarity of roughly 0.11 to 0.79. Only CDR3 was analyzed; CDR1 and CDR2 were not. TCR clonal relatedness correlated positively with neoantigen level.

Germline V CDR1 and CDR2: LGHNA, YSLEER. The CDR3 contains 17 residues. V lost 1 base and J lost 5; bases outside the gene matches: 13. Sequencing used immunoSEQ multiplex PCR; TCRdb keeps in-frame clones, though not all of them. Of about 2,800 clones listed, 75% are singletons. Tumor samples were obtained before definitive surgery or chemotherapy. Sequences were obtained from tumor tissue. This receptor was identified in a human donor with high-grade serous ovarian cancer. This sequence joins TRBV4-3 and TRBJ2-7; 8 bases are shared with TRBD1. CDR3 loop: CASSQGGTGTGGNEQYF. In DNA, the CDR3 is TGCGCCAGCAGCCAAGGGGGCACCGGGACAGGCGGCAACGAGCAGTACTTC.